The entry below describes one TCR beta chain. This sample is drawn from a study of T cell responses to AZD1222 COVID-19 vaccine. Using immunoSEQ multiplex PCR, the repertoire was profiled, and TCRdb retains in-frame clones only, with some absent. The sample has roughly 130,000 clones; 88% are singletons. The CDR3 spans 14 residues. Germline V CDR1 and CDR2: LGHDT, YNNKEL (reference sequence). V dropped 1 base and J dropped 7; count of bases not matched to a gene: 4. The sample was peripheral blood, taken on day 0 of AZD1222 vaccination. The rearrangement uses TRBV3-1 (or the pseudogene TRBV3-2) and TRBJ2-3, with TRBD2 identical over 8 bases. This sequence was found in an adult in good health. The CDR3 is CASSQGSGVHTQYF. CDR3 DNA sequence: TGTGCCAGCAGCCAAGGTAGCGGGGTTCATACGCAGTATTTT.